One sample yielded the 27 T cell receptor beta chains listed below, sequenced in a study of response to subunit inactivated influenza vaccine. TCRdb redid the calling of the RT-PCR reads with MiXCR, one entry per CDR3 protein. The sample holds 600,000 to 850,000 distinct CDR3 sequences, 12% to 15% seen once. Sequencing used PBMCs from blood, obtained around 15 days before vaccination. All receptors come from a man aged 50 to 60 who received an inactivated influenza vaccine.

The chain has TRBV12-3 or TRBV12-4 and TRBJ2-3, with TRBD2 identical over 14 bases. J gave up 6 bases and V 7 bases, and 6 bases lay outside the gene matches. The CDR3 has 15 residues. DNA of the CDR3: TGTGCCAGCAACGGACTAGCGGGGGGCGGGGATACGCAGTATTTT. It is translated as CASNGLAGGGDTQYF.

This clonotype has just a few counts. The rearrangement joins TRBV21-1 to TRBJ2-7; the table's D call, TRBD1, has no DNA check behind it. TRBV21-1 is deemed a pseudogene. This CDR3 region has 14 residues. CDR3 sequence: CASSKAGGNYEQYF. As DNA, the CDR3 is TGTGCCAGCAGCAAGGCAGGGGGTAACTACGAGCAGTACTTC.

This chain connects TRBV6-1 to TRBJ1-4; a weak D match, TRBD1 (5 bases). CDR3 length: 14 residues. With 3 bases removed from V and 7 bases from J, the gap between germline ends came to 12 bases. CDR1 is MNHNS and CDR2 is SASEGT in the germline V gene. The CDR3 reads CASSEGTISEKLFF. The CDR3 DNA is TGTGCCAGCAGTGAGGGGACGATTTCTGAAAAACTGTTTTTT.

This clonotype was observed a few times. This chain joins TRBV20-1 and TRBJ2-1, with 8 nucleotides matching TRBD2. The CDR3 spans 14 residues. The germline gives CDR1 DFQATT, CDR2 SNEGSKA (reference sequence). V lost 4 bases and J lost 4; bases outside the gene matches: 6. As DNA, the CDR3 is TGCAGTGCTACAAGCGGGAGACATTACAATGAGCAGTTCTTC. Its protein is CSATSGRHYNEQFF.

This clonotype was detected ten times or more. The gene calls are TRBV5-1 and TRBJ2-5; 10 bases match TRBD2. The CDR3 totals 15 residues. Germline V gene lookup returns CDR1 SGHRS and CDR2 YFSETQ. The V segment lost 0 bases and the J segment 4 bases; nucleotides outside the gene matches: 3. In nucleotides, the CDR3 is TGCGCCAGCAGCTTGGCCGGGACTAGCGCAGAGACCCAGTACTTC. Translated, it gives CASSLAGTSAETQYF. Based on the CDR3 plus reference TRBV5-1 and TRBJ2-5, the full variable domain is KAGVTQTPRYLIKTRGQQVTLSCSPISGHRSVSWYQQTPGQGLQFLFEYFSETQRNKGNFPGRFSGRQFSNSRSEMNVSTLELGDSALYLCASSLAGTSAETQYFGPGTRLLVL.

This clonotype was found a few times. In nucleotides, the CDR3 is TGTGCCAGCAAAGTTCCGACAGGTACCTACGAGCAGTACTTC. Translation: CASKVPTGTYEQYF. The V gene is TRBV28, the J gene TRBJ2-7, with a weak D call TRBD1 (6 bases). Germline V gene sequence: CDR1 MDHEN, CDR2 SYDVKM. With 7 bases removed from V and 2 bases from J, the gap between germline ends came to 15 bases. This CDR3 contains 14 residues. Full variable domain (rest looked up from reference TRBV28 and TRBJ2-7): DVKVTQSSRYLVKRTGEKVFLECVQDMDHENMFWYRQDPGLGLRLIYFSYDVKMKEKGDIPEGYSVSREKKERFSLILESASTNQTSMYLCASKVPTGTYEQYFGPGTRLTVT.

The CDR3 DNA is TGTGCCAGCTCACCACCCCTCATGGGGACAGTCACCGGGGAGCTGTTTTTT. Protein sequence: CASSPPLMGTVTGELFF. The chain carries TRBV18 and TRBJ2-2; 7 bases match TRBD1. This CDR3 has 17 amino acids. From germline, CDR1 is KGHSH and CDR2 LQKENI. V was pared by 0 bases and J by 4 bases, with 8 bases of the junction left unmatched.

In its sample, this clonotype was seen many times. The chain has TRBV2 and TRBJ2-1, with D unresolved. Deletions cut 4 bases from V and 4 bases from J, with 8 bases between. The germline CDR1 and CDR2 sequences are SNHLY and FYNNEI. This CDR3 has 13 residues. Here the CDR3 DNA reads TGTGCCAGCAGTGTAACACCTTACAATGAGCAGTTCTTC. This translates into CASSVTPYNEQFF.

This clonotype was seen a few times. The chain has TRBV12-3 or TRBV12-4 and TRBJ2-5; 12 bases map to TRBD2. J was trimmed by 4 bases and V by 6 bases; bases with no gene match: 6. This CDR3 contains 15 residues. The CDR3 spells CASSKTSGRGETQYF. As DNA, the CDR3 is TGTGCCAGCAGCAAGACTAGCGGGAGAGGAGAGACCCAGTACTTC.

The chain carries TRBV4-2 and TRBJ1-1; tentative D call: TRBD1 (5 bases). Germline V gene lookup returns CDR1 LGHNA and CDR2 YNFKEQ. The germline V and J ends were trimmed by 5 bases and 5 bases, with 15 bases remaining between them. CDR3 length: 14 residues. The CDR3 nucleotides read TGTGCCAGCAGCAAGTTTACAGGTAAAACTGAAGCTTTCTTT. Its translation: CASSKFTGKTEAFF.

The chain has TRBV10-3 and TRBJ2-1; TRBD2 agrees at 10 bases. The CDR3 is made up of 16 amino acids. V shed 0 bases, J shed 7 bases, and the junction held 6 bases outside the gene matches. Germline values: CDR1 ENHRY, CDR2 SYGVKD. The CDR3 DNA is TGTGCCATCAGTGAGTCGCCTAGCGGGAGTTATAATGAGCAGTTCTTC. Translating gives CAISESPSGSYNEQFF.

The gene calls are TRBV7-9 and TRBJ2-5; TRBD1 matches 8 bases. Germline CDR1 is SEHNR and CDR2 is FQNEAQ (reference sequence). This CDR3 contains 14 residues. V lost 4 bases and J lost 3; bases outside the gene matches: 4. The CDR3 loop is CASSYPGQEETQYF. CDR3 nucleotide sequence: TGTGCCAGCAGCTACCCGGGACAGGAAGAGACCCAGTACTTC.

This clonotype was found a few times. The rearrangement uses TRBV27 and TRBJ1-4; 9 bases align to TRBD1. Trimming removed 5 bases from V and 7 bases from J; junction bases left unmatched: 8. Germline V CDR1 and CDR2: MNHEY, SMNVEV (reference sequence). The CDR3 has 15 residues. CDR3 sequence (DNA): TGTGCCAGCAGTCCATGGACAGGGGTTGGTGAAAAACTGTTTTTT. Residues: CASSPWTGVGEKLFF.

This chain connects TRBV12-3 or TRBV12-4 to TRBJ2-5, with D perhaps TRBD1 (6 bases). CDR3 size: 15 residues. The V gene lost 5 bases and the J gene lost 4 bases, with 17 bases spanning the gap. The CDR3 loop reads CASSPPRTVGETQYF. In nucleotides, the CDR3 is TGTGCCAGCAGTCCACCAAGGACAGTGGGAGAGACCCAGTACTTC.

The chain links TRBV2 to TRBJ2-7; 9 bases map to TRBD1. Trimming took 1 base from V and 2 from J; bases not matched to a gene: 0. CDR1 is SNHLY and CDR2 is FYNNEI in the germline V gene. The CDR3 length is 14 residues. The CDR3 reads CASSEGTGAYEQYF. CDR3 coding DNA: TGTGCCAGCAGTGAAGGGACAGGGGCCTACGAGCAGTACTTC.

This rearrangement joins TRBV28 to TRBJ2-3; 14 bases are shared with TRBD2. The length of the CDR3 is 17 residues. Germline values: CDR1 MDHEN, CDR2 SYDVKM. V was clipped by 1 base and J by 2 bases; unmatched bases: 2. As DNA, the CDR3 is TGTGCCAGCAGTTTATCGACTAGCGGGGGGGACACAGATACGCAGTATTTT. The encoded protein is CASSLSTSGGDTDTQYF.

The CDR3 nucleotides are TGTGCCAGCAGCAAAGCCCAGGGCCGGGATCAATCCCATAGCACAGATACGCAGTATTTT. Translated, it gives CASSKAQGRDQSHSTDTQYF. The V and J genes are TRBV12-3 or TRBV12-4 and TRBJ2-3; D assignment may be TRBD1 or TRBD2 (5 bases each). With 6 bases removed from V and 0 bases from J, the gap between germline ends came to 28 bases. The CDR3 runs to 20 residues.

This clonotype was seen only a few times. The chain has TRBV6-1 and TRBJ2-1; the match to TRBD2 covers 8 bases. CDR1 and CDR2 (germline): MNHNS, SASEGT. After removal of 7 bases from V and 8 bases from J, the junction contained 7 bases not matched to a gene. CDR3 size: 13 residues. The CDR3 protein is CASTASGGYEQFF. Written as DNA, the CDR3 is TGTGCCAGCACTGCGAGCGGGGGCTATGAGCAGTTCTTC.

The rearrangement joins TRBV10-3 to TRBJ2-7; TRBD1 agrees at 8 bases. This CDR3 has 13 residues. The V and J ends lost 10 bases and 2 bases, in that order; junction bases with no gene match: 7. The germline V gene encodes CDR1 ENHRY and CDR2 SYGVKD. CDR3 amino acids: CATRQGLAYEQYF. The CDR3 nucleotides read TGTGCCACCAGACAGGGGTTGGCCTACGAGCAGTACTTC.

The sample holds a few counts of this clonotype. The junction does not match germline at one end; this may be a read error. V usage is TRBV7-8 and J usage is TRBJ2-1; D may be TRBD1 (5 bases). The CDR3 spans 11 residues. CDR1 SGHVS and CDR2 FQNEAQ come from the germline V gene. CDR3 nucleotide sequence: TGTGCCAGCAGCTTAGCCGCGACAGCCGTTTTC. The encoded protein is CASSLAATAVF.

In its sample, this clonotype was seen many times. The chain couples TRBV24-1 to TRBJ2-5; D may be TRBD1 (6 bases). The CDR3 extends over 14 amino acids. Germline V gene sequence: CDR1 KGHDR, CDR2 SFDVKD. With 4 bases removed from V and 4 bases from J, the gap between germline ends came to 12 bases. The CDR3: CATSDPGTLETQYF. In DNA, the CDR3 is TGTGCCACCAGTGACCCGGGGACACTAGAGACCCAGTACTTC.

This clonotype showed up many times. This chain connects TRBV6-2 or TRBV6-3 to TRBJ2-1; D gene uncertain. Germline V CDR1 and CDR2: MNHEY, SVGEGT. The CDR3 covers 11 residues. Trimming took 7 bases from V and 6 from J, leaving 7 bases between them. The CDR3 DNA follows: TGTGCCAGCAAAGACATCAATGAGCAGTTCTTC. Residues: CASKDINEQFF.

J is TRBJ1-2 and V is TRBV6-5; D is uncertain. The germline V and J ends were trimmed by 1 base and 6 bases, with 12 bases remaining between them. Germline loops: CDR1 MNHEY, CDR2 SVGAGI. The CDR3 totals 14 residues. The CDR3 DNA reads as TGTGCCAGCAGTTACTTAAGGGATCGTGATGGCTACACCTTC. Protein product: CASSYLRDRDGYTF.

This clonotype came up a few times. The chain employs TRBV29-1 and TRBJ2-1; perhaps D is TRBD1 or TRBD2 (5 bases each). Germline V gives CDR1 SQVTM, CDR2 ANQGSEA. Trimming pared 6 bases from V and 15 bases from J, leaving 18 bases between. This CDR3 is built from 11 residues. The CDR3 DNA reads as TGCAGCGTCGCCCCGGGGCTAATTGCGTTCTTC. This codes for CSVAPGLIAFF.

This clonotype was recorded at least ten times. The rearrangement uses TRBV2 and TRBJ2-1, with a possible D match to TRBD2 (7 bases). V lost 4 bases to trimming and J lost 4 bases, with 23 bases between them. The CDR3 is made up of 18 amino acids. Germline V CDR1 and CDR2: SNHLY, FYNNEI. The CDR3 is CASSVRGLGGGPYNEQFF. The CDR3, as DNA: TGTGCCAGCAGTGTACGCGGCTTGGGGGGGGGCCCTTACAATGAGCAGTTCTTC.

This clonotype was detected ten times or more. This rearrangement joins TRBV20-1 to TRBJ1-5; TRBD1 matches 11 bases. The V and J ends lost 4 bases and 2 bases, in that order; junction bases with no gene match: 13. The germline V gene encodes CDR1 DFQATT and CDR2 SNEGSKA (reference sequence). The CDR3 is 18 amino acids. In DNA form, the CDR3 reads TGCAGTGCTATATCCCGGGACAGGGGGATGAGGGGCAATCAGCCCCAGCATTTT. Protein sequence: CSAISRDRGMRGNQPQHF.

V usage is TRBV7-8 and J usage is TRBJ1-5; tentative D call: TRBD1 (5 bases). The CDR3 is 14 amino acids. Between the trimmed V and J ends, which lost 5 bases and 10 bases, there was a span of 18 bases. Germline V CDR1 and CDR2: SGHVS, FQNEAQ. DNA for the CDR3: TGTGCCAGCAGCCCGAGCGGGACGGACACTCCCCAGCATTTT. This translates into CASSPSGTDTPQHF.